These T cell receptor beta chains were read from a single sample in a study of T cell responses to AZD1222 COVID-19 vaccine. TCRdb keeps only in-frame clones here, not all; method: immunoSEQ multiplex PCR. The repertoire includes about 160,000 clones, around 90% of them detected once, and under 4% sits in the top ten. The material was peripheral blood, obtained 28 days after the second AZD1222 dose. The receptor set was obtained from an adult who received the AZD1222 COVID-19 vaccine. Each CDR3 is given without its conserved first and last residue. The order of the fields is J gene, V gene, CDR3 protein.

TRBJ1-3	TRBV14	ASSQDLRTIY
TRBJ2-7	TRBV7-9	ASSFSTYEQY
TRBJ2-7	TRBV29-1	SVSGRQGGREQY
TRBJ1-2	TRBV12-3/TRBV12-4	ASSPSSSYGYT
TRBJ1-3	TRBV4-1	ASSQVGRASGNTIY
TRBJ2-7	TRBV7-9	ASNSPLVYEQY
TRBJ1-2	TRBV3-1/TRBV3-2	ASSTKTGPMPYT
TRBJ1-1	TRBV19	ASSIGRLNTEAF
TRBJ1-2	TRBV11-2	ASSSPGGDGYT
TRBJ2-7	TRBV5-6	ASSSQISYEQY
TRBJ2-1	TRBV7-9	ASSPVNNEQF
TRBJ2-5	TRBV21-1	ASSTTGSETQY
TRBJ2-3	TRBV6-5	ASSGGAAGMKQY
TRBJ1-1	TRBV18	ASSRGQKNTEAF
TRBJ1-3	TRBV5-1	ASSRGQLFPEGNTIY
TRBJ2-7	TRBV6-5	ASISGSYEQY
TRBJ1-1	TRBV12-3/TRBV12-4	ASSLGATEAF
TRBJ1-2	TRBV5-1	ASSLEGASDGYT
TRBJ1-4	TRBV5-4	ASSLGQGRDEKLF
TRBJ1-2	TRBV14	ASSLQQGMNYGYT
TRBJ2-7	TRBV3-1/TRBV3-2	ASSREETYEQY
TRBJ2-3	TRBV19	ASKIDRDRGTDTQY
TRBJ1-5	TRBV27	ASSLFRNSNQPQH
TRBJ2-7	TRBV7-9	ASSLRAYEQY
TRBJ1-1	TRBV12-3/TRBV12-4	ASSYGGSTEAF
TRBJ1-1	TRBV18	ASSPPGGFTEAF
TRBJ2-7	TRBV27	ASSLTSSGYEQY
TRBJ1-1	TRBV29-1	SVRGTGLNTEAF
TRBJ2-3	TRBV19	ASSPRTGEKDTQY
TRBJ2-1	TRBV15	ATSRVIGGEQF
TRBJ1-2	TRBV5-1	ASSLSLGQSGGYT
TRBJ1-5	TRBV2	ASSEESNQPQH
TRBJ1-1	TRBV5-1	ASSLAVGTEMAF
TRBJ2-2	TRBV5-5	ASSLRSNTGELF
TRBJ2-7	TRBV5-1	ASSLVASGSYEQY
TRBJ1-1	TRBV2	ASNRDLNTEAF
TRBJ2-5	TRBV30	AWSVQGETQY
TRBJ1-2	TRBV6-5	ASRDRDRGGHGYT
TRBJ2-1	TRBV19	ASSIDRGPEQF
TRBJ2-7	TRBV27	ASSFGQGSYEQY
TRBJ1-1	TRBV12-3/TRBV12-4	ASSLKSALAF
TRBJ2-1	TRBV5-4	ASSSRTGSYNEQF
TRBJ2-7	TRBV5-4	ASSWGLANEQY
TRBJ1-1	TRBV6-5	ASSLRRVTTEAF
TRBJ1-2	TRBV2	ASNPSGRGYGYT
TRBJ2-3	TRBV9	ASSVMTQGALGGTDTQY
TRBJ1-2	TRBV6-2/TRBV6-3	ASSLQGAGYGYT
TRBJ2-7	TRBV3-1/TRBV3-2	ASSQVLLREREQY
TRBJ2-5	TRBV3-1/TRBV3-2	ASSQGQGTQY
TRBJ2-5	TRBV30	AWSPPLGFQTQY
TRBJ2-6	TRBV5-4	ASSLGGSGANVLT
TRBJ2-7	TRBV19	ASSIERGSYEQY
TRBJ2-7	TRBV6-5	ASNGQVSYEQY
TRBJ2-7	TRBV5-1	ASKNVPGLAYEQY
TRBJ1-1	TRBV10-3	AISPPPGTGPTEAF
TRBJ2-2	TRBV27	ATSGTGDTGELF
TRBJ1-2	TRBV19	ASSLGYRGYYGYT